This is a list of T cell receptor beta chains from one sample in a study of identical twins. TCRdb reprocessed the 5' RACE reads with MiXCR, giving one entry per CDR3 protein. Here the sample spans about 570,000 distinct CDR3 sequences, 9% to 10% being singletons. These data were also filed under a second study, of yellow fever vaccine responses in identical twins.

The specimen was PBMCs. The receptor set was obtained from a woman younger than 30 in good health. The CDR3 runs from the conserved cysteine through the conserved F or W. The order of the fields is CDR3 DNA, CDR3 protein, V gene, D gene, J gene, clone size. A D gene is named only where the DNA matches it firmly. Some rows mark clone size as missing; the rest say once, few, many or name a class of expanded clone.

cdr3_nt: TGTGCCAGCAGCCAAGGGTTAGTGAATTCACCCCTCCACTTT
cdr3_aa: CASSQGLVNSPLHF
v_call: TRBV3-1
d_call: .
j_call: TRBJ1-6
clone_size: many

cdr3_nt: TGTGCCAGCTCACCGGCGATTGGGGTCGCAGATACGCAGTATTTT
cdr3_aa: CASSPAIGVADTQYF
v_call: TRBV18
d_call: .
j_call: TRBJ2-3
clone_size: .

cdr3_nt: TGTGCCAGCAGTTACTCACAGGGGGTCCAAGAGACCCAGTACTTC
cdr3_aa: CASSYSQGVQETQYF
v_call: TRBV6-5
d_call: TRBD1
j_call: TRBJ2-5
clone_size: .

cdr3_nt: TGTGCCAGCGGGCAGGCAGGACAAAACATTCAGTACTTC
cdr3_aa: CASGQAGQNIQYF
v_call: TRBV12-3/TRBV12-4
d_call: .
j_call: TRBJ2-4
clone_size: .

cdr3_nt: TGTGCCAGCAGTTTATGGGTCGGAGGGTCGAACACCGGGGAGCTGTTTTTT
cdr3_aa: CASSLWVGGSNTGELFF
v_call: TRBV12-3/TRBV12-4
d_call: .
j_call: TRBJ2-2
clone_size: few

cdr3_nt: TGTGCCAGCAGCCAAGATCCGACTGCCACCTACAATGAGCAGTTCTTC
cdr3_aa: CASSQDPTATYNEQFF
v_call: TRBV3-1
d_call: .
j_call: TRBJ2-1
clone_size: many

cdr3_nt: TGTGCCACAACCGGACGTAGGGAAGCTTTCTTT
cdr3_aa: CATTGRREAFF
v_call: TRBV2
d_call: .
j_call: TRBJ1-1
clone_size: many

cdr3_nt: TGTGCCAGCCTGGGGGGCAGGGAGACCCAGTACTTC
cdr3_aa: CASLGGRETQYF
v_call: TRBV2
d_call: .
j_call: TRBJ2-5
clone_size: .

cdr3_nt: TGCGCCAGCAGCTTCTCAATCGGGACAGGGGGCTCCTACGAGCAGTACTTC
cdr3_aa: CASSFSIGTGGSYEQYF
v_call: TRBV5-1
d_call: TRBD1
j_call: TRBJ2-7
clone_size: .

cdr3_nt: TGTGCCATCAGTGGAGGAACTGGACTAGCGGGGATCTACGAGCAGTACTTC
cdr3_aa: CAISGGTGLAGIYEQYF
v_call: TRBV10-3
d_call: TRBD2
j_call: TRBJ2-7
clone_size: .

cdr3_nt: TGTGCCAGCAGCGGAACGGCCAACCCTCTGAACACTGAAGCTTTCTTT
cdr3_aa: CASSGTANPLNTEAFF
v_call: TRBV5-5
d_call: .
j_call: TRBJ1-1
clone_size: many

cdr3_nt: TGCAGCGTTGGCCAGGGCGCCACAGATACGCAGTATTTT
cdr3_aa: CSVGQGATDTQYF
v_call: TRBV29-1
d_call: .
j_call: TRBJ2-3
clone_size: .

cdr3_nt: TGTGCCAGCAGCTCACGGACAGGGACCCTTGGGGAGACCCAGTACTTC
cdr3_aa: CASSSRTGTLGETQYF
v_call: TRBV7-9
d_call: TRBD1
j_call: TRBJ2-5
clone_size: few